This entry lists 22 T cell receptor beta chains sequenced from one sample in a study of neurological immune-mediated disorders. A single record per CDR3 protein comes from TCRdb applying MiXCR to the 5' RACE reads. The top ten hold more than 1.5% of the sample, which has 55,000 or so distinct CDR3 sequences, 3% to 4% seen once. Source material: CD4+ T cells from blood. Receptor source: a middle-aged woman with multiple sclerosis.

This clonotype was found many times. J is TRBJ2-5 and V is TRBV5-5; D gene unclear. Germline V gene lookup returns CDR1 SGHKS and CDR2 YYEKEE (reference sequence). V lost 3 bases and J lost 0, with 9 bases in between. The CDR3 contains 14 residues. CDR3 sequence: CASSSGRNQETQYF. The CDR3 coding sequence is TGTGCCAGCAGCTCTGGACGAAACCAAGAGACCCAGTACTTC.

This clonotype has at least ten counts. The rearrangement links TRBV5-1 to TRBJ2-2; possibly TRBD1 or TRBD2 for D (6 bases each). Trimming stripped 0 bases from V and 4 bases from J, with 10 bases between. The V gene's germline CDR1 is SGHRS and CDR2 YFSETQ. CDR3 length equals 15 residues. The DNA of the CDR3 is TGCGCCAGCAGCTTGGATACGGGGGCCACCGGGGAGCTGTTTTTT. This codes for CASSLDTGATGELFF. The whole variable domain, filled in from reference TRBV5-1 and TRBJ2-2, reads KAGVTQTPRYLIKTRGQQVTLSCSPISGHRSVSWYQQTPGQGLQFLFEYFSETQRNKGNFPGRFSGRQFSNSRSEMNVSTLELGDSALYLCASSLDTGATGELFFGEGSRLTVL.

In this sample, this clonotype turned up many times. In DNA form, the CDR3 reads TGTGCCAGCAGCGCGAGCGGGGGCTCCTACAATGAGCAGTTCTTC. It specifies CASSASGGSYNEQFF. The chain employs TRBV9 and TRBJ2-1, with TRBD2 matching over 8 bases. There are 15 residues in the CDR3. The ends lost 3 bases at V and 0 bases at J; junction bases unmatched: 2. Germline-derived CDR1 and CDR2 are SGDLS and YYNGEE.

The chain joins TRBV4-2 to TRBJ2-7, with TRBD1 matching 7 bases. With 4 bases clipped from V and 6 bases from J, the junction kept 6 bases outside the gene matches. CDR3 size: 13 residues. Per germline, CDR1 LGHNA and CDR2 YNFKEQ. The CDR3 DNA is TGTGCCAGCAGCCTCCACAGGGGCAGCGAGCAGTACTTC. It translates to CASSLHRGSEQYF.

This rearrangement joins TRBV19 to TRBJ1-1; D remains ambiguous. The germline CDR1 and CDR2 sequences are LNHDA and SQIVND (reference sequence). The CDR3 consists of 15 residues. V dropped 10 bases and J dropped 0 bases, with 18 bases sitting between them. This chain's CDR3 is CATEDGGNLNTEAFF. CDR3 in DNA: TGTGCCACCGAGGATGGTGGGAATTTGAACACTGAAGCTTTCTTT.

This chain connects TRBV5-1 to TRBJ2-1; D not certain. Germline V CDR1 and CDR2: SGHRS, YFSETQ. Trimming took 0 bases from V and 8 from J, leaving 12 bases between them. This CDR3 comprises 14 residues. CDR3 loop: CASSLVSGRDEQFF. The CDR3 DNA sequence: TGCGCCAGCAGCTTGGTGTCCGGTCGGGATGAGCAGTTCTTC.

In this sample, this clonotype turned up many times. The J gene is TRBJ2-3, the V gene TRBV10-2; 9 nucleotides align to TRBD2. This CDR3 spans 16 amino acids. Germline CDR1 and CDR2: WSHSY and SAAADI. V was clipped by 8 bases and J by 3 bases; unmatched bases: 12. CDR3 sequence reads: CASRPGTSLRTDTQYF. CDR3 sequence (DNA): TGCGCCAGCCGACCCGGGACTAGCTTGAGGACAGATACGCAGTATTTT.

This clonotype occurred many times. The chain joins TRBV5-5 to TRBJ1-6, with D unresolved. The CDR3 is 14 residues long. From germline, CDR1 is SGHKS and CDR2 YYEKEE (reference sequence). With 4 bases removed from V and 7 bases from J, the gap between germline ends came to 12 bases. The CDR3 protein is CASSRERPNSPLHF. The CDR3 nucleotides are TGTGCCAGCAGCCGGGAGAGGCCGAATTCACCCCTCCACTTT.

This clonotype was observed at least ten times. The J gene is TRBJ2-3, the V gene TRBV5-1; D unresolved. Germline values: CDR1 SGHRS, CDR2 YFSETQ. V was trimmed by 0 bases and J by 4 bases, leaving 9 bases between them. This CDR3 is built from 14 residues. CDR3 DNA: TGCGCCAGCAGCTTGGGACAAAATGCAGATACGCAGTATTTT. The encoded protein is CASSLGQNADTQYF.

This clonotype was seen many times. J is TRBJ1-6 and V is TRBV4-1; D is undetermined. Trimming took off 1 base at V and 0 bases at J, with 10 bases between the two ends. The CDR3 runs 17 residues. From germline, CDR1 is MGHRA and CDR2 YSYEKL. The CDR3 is CASSQVWAGSYNSPLHF. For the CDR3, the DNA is TGCGCCAGCAGCCAAGTATGGGCGGGCTCCTATAATTCACCCCTCCACTTT.

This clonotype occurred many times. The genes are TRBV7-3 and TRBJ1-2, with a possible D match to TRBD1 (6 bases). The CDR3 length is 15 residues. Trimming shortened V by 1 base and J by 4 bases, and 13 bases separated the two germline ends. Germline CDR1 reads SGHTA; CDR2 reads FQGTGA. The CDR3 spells CASSLSPGAGYGYTF. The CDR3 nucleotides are TGTGCCAGCAGCTTAAGCCCAGGGGCGGGCTATGGCTACACCTTC.

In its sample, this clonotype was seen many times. The CDR3 sequence: CAISESTGNTEAFF. Here the CDR3 DNA reads TGTGCCATCAGTGAGTCGACAGGGAACACTGAAGCTTTCTTT. The chain couples TRBV10-3 to TRBJ1-1, with D possibly TRBD1 on 6 matching bases. V lost 0 bases and J lost 1, with 6 bases in between. The CDR3 has 14 residues. Germline V CDR1 and CDR2: ENHRY, SYGVKD.

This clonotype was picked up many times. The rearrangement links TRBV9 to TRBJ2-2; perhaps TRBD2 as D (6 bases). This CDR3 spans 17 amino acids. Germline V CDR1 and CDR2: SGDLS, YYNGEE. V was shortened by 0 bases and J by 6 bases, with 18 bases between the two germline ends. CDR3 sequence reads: CASSVAGQLAFPGELFF. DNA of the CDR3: TGTGCCAGCAGCGTAGCCGGTCAGCTAGCGTTCCCCGGGGAGCTGTTTTTT.

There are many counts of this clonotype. The CDR3 DNA reads as TGCGCCAGCAGCTTCGGGGCAGGGCCAAGCTACGAGCAGTACTTC. Translating gives CASSFGAGPSYEQYF. This chain connects TRBV5-1 to TRBJ2-7; either TRBD1 or TRBD2 may supply D (5 bases each). Germline lookup yields CDR1 SGHRS and CDR2 YFSETQ. CDR3 length: 15 residues. V dropped 2 bases and J dropped 3 bases, with 15 bases sitting between them.

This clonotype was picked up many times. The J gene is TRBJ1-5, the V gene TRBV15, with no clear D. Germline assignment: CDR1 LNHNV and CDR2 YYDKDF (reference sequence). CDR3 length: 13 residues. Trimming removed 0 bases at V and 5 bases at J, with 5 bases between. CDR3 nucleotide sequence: TGTGCCACCAGCAGAGAATGGTATCAGCCCCAGCATTTT. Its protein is CATSREWYQPQHF. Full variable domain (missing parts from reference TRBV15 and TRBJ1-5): DAMVIQNPRYQVTQFGKPVTLSCSQTLNHNVMYWYQQKSSQAPKLLFHYYDKDFNNEADTPDNFQSRRPNTSFCFLDIRSPGLGDTAMYLCATSREWYQPQHFGDGTRLSIL.

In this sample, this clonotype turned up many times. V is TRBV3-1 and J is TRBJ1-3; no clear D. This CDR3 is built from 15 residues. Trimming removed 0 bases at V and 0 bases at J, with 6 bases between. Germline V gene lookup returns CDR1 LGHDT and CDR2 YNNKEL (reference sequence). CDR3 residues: CASSQEVSSGNTIYF. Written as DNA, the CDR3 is TGTGCCAGCAGCCAAGAGGTCAGCTCTGGAAACACCATATATTTT.

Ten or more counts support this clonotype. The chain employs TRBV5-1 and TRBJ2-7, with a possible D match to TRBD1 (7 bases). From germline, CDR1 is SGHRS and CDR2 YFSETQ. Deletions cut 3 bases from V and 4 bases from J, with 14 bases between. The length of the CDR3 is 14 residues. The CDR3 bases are TGCGCCAGCAGCTGGGGGGACAGTCGATACGAGCAGTACTTC. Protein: CASSWGDSRYEQYF.

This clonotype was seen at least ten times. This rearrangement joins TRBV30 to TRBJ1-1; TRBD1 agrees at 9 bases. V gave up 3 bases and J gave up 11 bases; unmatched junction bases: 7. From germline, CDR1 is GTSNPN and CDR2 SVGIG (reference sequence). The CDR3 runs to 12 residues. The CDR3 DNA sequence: TGTGCCTGGAGCACAGGGGGCGTCGCCGCTTTCTTT. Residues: CAWSTGGVAAFF.

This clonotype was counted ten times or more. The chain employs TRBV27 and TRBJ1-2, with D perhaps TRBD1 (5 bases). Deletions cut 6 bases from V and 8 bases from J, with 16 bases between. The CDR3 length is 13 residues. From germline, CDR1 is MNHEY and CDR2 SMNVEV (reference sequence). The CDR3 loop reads CASRAGSGGGYTF. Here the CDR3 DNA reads TGTGCCAGCAGGGCAGGGTCGGGAGGGGGCTACACCTTC.

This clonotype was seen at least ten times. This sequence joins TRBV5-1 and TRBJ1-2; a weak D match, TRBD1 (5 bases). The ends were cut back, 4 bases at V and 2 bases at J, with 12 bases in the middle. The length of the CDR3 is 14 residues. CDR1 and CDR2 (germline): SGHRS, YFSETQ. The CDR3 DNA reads TGCGCCAGCAGCCGAGGGACGGCGAACTATGGCTACACCTTC. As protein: CASSRGTANYGYTF.

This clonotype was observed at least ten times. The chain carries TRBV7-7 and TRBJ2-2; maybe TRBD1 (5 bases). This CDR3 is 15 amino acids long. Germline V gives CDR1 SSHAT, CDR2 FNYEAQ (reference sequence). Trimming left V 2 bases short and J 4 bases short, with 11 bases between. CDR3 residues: CASSLQGRGTGELFF. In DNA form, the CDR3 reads TGTGCCAGCAGCTTACAGGGTCGTGGCACCGGGGAGCTGTTTTTT.

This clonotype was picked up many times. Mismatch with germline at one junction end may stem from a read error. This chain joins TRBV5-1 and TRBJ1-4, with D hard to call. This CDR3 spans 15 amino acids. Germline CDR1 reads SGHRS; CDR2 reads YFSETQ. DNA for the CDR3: TGCGCCAGCAGTTTGGGGTCTGCAACTAATGAAAAACTGTTTTTT. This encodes CASSLGSATNEKLFF.